These 27 T cell receptor beta chains were sequenced from one sample in a study of blood T cells in healthy people across ages (dated by TCRdb to the mid-2010s). The library came from 5' RACE. TCRdb shows the sequencer as Illumina HiSeq 2500. A second PCR of roughly 7 to 11 cycles was run with a J-beta primer mix and a sample-barcoded 5' primer. TCRdb took the public reads, trimmed them with fastp at Q25, ran MiXCR for clone calling and kept in-frame beta chains. Rows are combined by CDR3 protein, so each entry shows the most common genes and DNA. The sample data list fewer than 600,000 distinct CDR3 sequences, and 25% to 35% of these were observed just once. Approximately 3.6% of the sample belongs to the ten largest clones. These same data were also listed under a study on T cells of mothers and their children.

Sequenced sample: blood. All receptors come from a boy younger than 10 in good health.

The chain employs TRBV28 and TRBJ2-7, with no clear D. This CDR3 contains 14 residues. CDR1 and CDR2 (germline): MDHEN, SYDVKM. Deletions cut 7 bases from V and 2 bases from J, with 15 bases between. As DNA, the CDR3 is TGTGCCAGCAACGGAGACGTAGCCACCTACGAGCAGTACTTC. It specifies CASNGDVATYEQYF.

This clonotype was seen once. The chain recombines TRBV10-3 with TRBJ2-5, with 9 positions matching TRBD1. The J segment lost 7 bases and the V segment lost 6 bases, leaving 9 bases of the junction unmatched. The CDR3 contains 14 residues. The V gene's germline CDR1 is ENHRY and CDR2 SYGVKD. The DNA of the CDR3 is TGTGCCATCAGCGGGGGACAGGGAGGGAGGACCCAGTACTTC. This gives the protein CAISGGQGGRTQYF.

The chain links TRBV5-1 to TRBJ2-7; D could derive from TRBD1 or TRBD2 (6 bases each). V was cut by 1 base and J by 7 bases, with 12 bases left in between. CDR3 length: 13 residues. Looked up from germline, CDR1 is SGHRS and CDR2 is YFSETQ. The CDR3 sequence is CASSLSGASEQYF. CDR3 sequence (DNA): TGCGCCAGCAGCTTGTCGGGGGCATCAGAGCAGTACTTC.

This clonotype turned up a few times. The chain carries TRBV29-1 and TRBJ1-1; D gene ambiguous. This CDR3 has 11 residues. Trimming pared 1 base from V and 4 bases from J, leaving 4 bases between. CDR1 and CDR2 from the germline V gene are SQVTM and ANQGSEA. Here the CDR3 DNA reads TGCAGCGTTGAAGGTCTCACTGAAGCTTTCTTT. Translated: CSVEGLTEAFF.

V and J are TRBV14 and TRBJ2-5; 7 nucleotides line up with TRBD2. The closer fit of TRBJ2-7 to the DNA end suggests the J call may be wrong. Germline loops: CDR1 SGHDN, CDR2 FVKESK. This CDR3 comprises 15 residues. The CDR3 loop is CASSQEAGVTYEQYF. In DNA form, the CDR3 reads TGTGCCAGCAGCCAAGAGGCGGGGGTTACCTACGAGCAGTACTTC.

In this sample, this clonotype turned up once. This chain links TRBV7-9 with TRBJ1-1; TRBD1 might be the D (5 bases). V lost 2 bases, J lost 1 base, and 11 bases lay in between. CDR1 is SEHNR and CDR2 is FQNEAQ in the germline V gene (reference sequence). The CDR3 sequence is 15 residues long. DNA for the CDR3: TGTGCCAGCAGCTTACCTGGGACGAAGAACACTGAAGCTTTCTTT. Translation gives CASSLPGTKNTEAFF.

The chain joins TRBV12-5 to TRBJ2-1; 11 positions match TRBD1. The germline V gene has CDR1 LGHNT and CDR2 FRNRAP. This CDR3 has 15 residues. The J segment lost 6 bases and the V segment lost 5 bases, leaving 6 bases of the junction unmatched. The chain's CDR3 is CASGDPGQGVNEQFF. In nucleotides, the CDR3 is TGTGCTAGTGGTGATCCGGGACAGGGGGTCAATGAGCAGTTCTTC. Using reference TRBV12-5 and TRBJ2-1 for the parts outside the CDR3, the full variable domain is DARVTQTPRHKVTEMGQEVTMRCQPILGHNTVFWYRQTMMQGLELLAYFRNRAPLDDSGMPKDRFSAEMPDATLATLKIQPSEPRDSAVYFCASGDPGQGVNEQFFGPGTRLTVL.

The chain couples TRBV9 to TRBJ2-2; no definite D call. Germline loops: CDR1 SGDLS, CDR2 YYNGEE. This CDR3 is 16 amino acids long. Trimming shortened V by 0 bases and J by 5 bases, and 14 bases separated the two germline ends. The CDR3 coding sequence is TGTGCCAGCAGCGTAGTCGGCAGCTCTAATACCGGGGAGCTGTTTTTT. The encoded protein is CASSVVGSSNTGELFF.

The chain uses TRBV20-1 and TRBJ2-2, with D tentatively TRBD2 (5 bases). Between the trimmed V and J ends, which lost 0 bases and 2 bases, there was a span of 10 bases. The CDR3 length is 15 residues. The germline V gene encodes CDR1 DFQATT and CDR2 SNEGSKA (reference sequence). CDR3 DNA sequence: TGCAGTGCTAGAGAGCGGGTAGCAAACACCGGGGAGCTGTTTTTT. Protein product: CSARERVANTGELFF.

The J gene is TRBJ2-7, the V gene TRBV20-1, with D possibly being TRBD1 (5 bases). The CDR3 has 14 amino acids. Per germline, CDR1 DFQATT and CDR2 SNEGSKA (reference sequence). V was clipped by 2 bases and J by 0 bases, with 11 bases between them. The CDR3, as DNA: TGCAGTGCTAGAAGGGGCCCGAGCTCCTACGAGCAGTACTTC. Amino acids: CSARRGPSSYEQYF.

This clonotype was observed a few times. The chain recombines TRBV4-1 with TRBJ2-3; TRBD2 is a possible D gene (6 bases). V was cut by 5 bases and J by 2 bases, with 20 bases left in between. The CDR3 is made up of 17 amino acids. Germline CDR1 and CDR2: MGHRA and YSYEKL. The CDR3 region has the DNA TGCGCCAGCAGCGACTCTTGGAGGAGGGTGCACACAGATACGCAGTATTTT. It yields the protein CASSDSWRRVHTDTQYF.

The V gene is TRBV10-3, the J gene TRBJ2-5; 11 bases fit TRBD2. The ends lost 0 bases at V and 3 bases at J; junction bases unmatched: 6. The CDR3 has 17 amino acids. In germline, CDR1 is ENHRY, CDR2 SYGVKD. The CDR3 DNA is TGTGCCATCAGTGAGTCGGTAGCGGGGGGGCTTGAAGAGACCCAGTACTTC. Its translation: CAISESVAGGLEETQYF.

J is TRBJ2-5 and V is TRBV29-1; 7 nucleotides agree with TRBD2. The J call may be wrong; the DNA end is better matched by TRBJ2-1. The CDR3 runs to 11 residues. Per the germline V gene, CDR1 is SQVTM and CDR2 is ANQGSEA. CDR3 amino acids: CSIGAGNEQFF. CDR3 DNA: TGCAGCATCGGAGCGGGAAATGAGCAGTTCTTC.

The J gene is TRBJ1-2, the V gene TRBV12-3 or TRBV12-4, with D hard to call. Trimming cost V 3 bases and J 2 bases, with 7 bases left between them. This CDR3 has 13 amino acids. For the CDR3, the DNA is TGTGCCAGCAGTTTGAAGCCGAACTATGGCTACACCTTC. It codes for CASSLKPNYGYTF.

In its sample, this clonotype was seen a few times. This chain joins TRBV25-1 and TRBJ1-1; the D gene is possibly TRBD1 (5 bases). Germline V gene data show CDR1 as MGHDK and CDR2 as SYGVNS. The CDR3 covers 15 residues. V was pared by 3 bases and J by 4 bases, with 15 bases between. The CDR3 protein is CASSDPAGGVTEAFF. The CDR3 coding sequence is TGTGCCAGCAGTGATCCGGCCGGGGGAGTCACTGAAGCTTTCTTT.

V usage is TRBV6-1 and J usage is TRBJ2-5; 8 nucleotides align to TRBD2. Germline CDR1 and CDR2: MNHNS and SASEGT. The CDR3 extends over 15 amino acids. The V and J ends lost 6 bases and 2 bases, in that order; junction bases with no gene match: 8. CDR3 loop: CASSPLGLVQETQYF. The DNA for the CDR3 is TGTGCCAGCAGCCCCCTGGGACTAGTACAAGAGACCCAGTACTTC.

This clonotype was recorded a few times. J is TRBJ1-4 and V is TRBV5-5, with 10 bases lining up with TRBD1. Germline lookup yields CDR1 SGHKS and CDR2 YYEKEE (reference sequence). With V trimmed by 0 bases and J by 6 bases, 5 bases remained unmatched. This CDR3 is 16 amino acids long. The CDR3: CASSLAGGTGDEKLFF. In DNA form, the CDR3 reads TGTGCCAGCAGCTTGGCTGGGGGGACAGGGGATGAAAAACTGTTTTTT.

The sample holds a few counts of this clonotype. The gene calls are TRBV7-2 and TRBJ2-7, with TRBD2 as a possible D gene (6 bases). Germline values: CDR1 SGHTA, CDR2 FQGNSA. Trimming took off 1 base at V and 3 bases at J, with 13 bases between the two ends. The CDR3 sequence is 15 residues long. The CDR3 spells CASSLVRDSLYEQYF. The CDR3, as DNA: TGTGCCAGCAGCTTAGTACGGGACTCACTCTACGAGCAGTACTTC.

V usage is TRBV19 and J usage is TRBJ2-5, with a weak D call TRBD1 (5 bases). TRBJ2-7 matches the DNA end more closely, so the J call is doubtful. CDR1 and CDR2 (germline): LNHDA, SQIVND (reference sequence). The CDR3 has 13 amino acids. The CDR3 nucleotides read TGTGCCAGTAGTATAGAGCAGGGCGTCGAGCAGTACTTC. Amino acid sequence: CASSIEQGVEQYF.

The chain carries TRBV11-2 and TRBJ1-1; TRBD1 is a possible D gene (5 bases). CDR3 length: 13 amino acids. The germline gives CDR1 SGHAT, CDR2 FQNNGV. Trimming pared 8 bases from V and 11 bases from J, leaving 21 bases between. CDR3 coding DNA: TGTGCCAGCTCCCTAGTATCGGGGGATGGGGCTTTCTTT. Amino acids: CASSLVSGDGAFF.

The J gene is TRBJ1-4, the V gene TRBV11-2; weak D call: TRBD1 (5 bases). Germline V gene data show CDR1 as SGHAT and CDR2 as FQNNGV. This CDR3 has 12 residues. Trimming cost V 8 bases and J 6 bases, with 10 bases left between them. The CDR3, as DNA: TGTGCCAGCGCGTTGGGGGATGAAAAACTGTTTTTT. It specifies CASALGDEKLFF.

The chain joins TRBV4-3 to TRBJ2-1; TRBD2 matches at 13 bases. Germline V CDR1 and CDR2: LGHNA, YSLEER. After removal of 2 bases from V and 9 bases from J, the junction contained 10 bases not matched to a gene. The CDR3 totals 17 residues. CDR3 DNA sequence: TGCGCCAGCAGCCAAACTAGCGGGAGGGCCAGTGCGGGTGAGCAGTTCTTC. Protein product: CASSQTSGRASAGEQFF.

This clonotype turned up a few times. The rearrangement links TRBV10-3 to TRBJ2-2; D is unclear. This CDR3 is built from 12 residues. Trimming took off 4 bases at V and 3 bases at J, with 3 bases between the two ends. Germline V gives CDR1 ENHRY, CDR2 SYGVKD. CDR3 bases: TGTGCCATCAGTGGGGACACCGGGGAGCTGTTTTTT. It specifies CAISGDTGELFF.

This clonotype was seen a few times. CDR3 region: CSARKGGGASTDTQYF. The CDR3 coding sequence is TGCAGTGCTAGAAAAGGCGGGGGGGCCAGCACAGATACGCAGTATTTT. The chain is built from TRBV20-1 and TRBJ2-3; 9 positions match TRBD2. Per germline, CDR1 DFQATT and CDR2 SNEGSKA (reference sequence). Trimming cost V 2 bases and J 0 bases; bases outside gene matches: 6. The CDR3 is made up of 16 amino acids.

There are a few counts of this clonotype. The V gene is TRBV20-1, the J gene TRBJ2-7; D gene unclear. This CDR3 is 12 amino acids long. V was trimmed by 5 bases and J by 4 bases, leaving 12 bases between them. Germline CDR1 and CDR2: DFQATT and SNEGSKA (reference sequence). CDR3 in amino acids: CSASKWVYEQYF. The CDR3 DNA is TGCAGTGCTTCAAAGTGGGTATACGAGCAGTACTTC.

The V gene is TRBV24-1, the J gene TRBJ2-5, with D perhaps TRBD1 (6 bases). V was pared by 5 bases and J by 2 bases, with 20 bases between. The V gene's germline CDR1 is KGHDR and CDR2 SFDVKD. The length of the CDR3 is 17 residues. The CDR3 DNA sequence: TGTGCCACCAGTGGGACCGGGACACTGAGGGAACAAGAGACCCAGTACTTC. Protein sequence: CATSGTGTLREQETQYF.

The CDR3 here is CASSETRRAGETQYF. In DNA form, the CDR3 reads TGTGCCAGCAGTGAAACAAGGAGGGCGGGAGAGACCCAGTACTTC. The V and J genes are TRBV2 and TRBJ2-5, with D possibly being TRBD2 (6 bases). With 2 bases removed from V and 4 bases from J, the gap between germline ends came to 14 bases. This CDR3 region has 15 residues. Germline loops: CDR1 SNHLY, CDR2 FYNNEI.